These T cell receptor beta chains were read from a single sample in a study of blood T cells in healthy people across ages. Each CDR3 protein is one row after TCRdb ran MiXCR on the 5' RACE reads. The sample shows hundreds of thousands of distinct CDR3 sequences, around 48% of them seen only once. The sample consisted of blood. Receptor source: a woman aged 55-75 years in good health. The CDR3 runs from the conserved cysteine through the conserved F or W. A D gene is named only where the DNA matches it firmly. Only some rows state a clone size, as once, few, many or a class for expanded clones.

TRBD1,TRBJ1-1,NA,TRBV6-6,TGTGCCAGCAGTTACTTGGACAGGGGCACTGAAGCTTTCTTT,CASSYLDRGTEAFF
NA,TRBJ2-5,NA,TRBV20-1,TGCAGTGCTCCCAGCCTTTCGGAGACCCAGTACTTC,CSAPSLSETQYF
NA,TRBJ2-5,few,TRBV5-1,TGCGCCAGCAGCTGGAAAGAGACCCAGTACTTC,CASSWKETQYF
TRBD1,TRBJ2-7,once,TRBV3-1,TGTGCCAGCGGCCGAGGGACAGCCCCCTACGAGCAGTACTTC,CASGRGTAPYEQYF
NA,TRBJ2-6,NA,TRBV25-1,TGTGCCAGCACCCCGGACAGTTCAGGGGCCAACGTCCTGACTTTC,CASTPDSSGANVLTF
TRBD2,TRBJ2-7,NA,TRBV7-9,TGTGCCAGCAGCTCAAGAGGGACTAGCGGGGATTACGAGCAGTACTTC,CASSSRGTSGDYEQYF
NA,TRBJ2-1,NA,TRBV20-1,TGCAGTATGCGAGGCGGCGGAAACTACAATGAGCAGTTCTTC,CSMRGGGNYNEQFF
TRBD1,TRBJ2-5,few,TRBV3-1,TGTGCCAGCAGCCAAGACACCGGGACAGGGGGCAAGACCCAGTACTTC,CASSQDTGTGGKTQYF
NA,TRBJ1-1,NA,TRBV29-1,TGCAGCGTGCGGACTACCCACACTGAAGCTTTCTTT,CSVRTTHTEAFF
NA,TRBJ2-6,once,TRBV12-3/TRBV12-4,TGTGCCAGCAACCCGGGGGCGCTTTGGGCCAACGTCCTGACTTTC,CASNPGALWANVLTF
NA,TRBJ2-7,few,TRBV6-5,TGTGCCAGCAGTTACCGGGGAAGCGGAAACTCCTACAATGAGCAGTACTTC,CASSYRGSGNSYNEQYF
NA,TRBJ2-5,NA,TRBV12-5,TGTGCTAGTGGTTTGTCTCAGCACCAAGAGACCCAGTACTTC,CASGLSQHQETQYF
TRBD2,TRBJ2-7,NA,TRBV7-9,TGTGTCAGCAGCTTTGGGAGGGCCGAGCAGTACTTC,CVSSFGRAEQYF
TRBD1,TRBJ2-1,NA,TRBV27,TGTGCCAGCAGTTGGGGGACAGCCTACAATGAGCAGTTCTTC,CASSWGTAYNEQFF
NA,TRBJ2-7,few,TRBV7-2,TGTGCCAGCAGCTTAGAGGCAGGGCGGTACGAGCAGTACTTC,CASSLEAGRYEQYF
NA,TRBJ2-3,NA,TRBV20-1,TGCAGTGCGAGGCCCCCAGATACGCAGTATTTT,CSARPPDTQYF
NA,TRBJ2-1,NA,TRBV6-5,TGTGCCAGCAGTGAACGACTCAGCTCCTACAATGAGCAGTTCTTC,CASSERLSSYNEQFF
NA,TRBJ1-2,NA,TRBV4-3,TGCGCCAGCAGCCAAGGCTACAGGGACTATGGCTACACCTTC,CASSQGYRDYGYTF
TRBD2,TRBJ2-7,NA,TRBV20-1,TGCAGTGCACCGAGCGGGACTACCTACGAGCAGTACTTC,CSAPSGTTYEQYF
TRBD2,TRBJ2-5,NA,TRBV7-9,TGTGCCAGCGGGACTAGTGGTGGGCCCCAGTACTTC,CASGTSGGPQYF
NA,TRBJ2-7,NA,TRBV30,TGTGCCTGGAGCCCTGGGCCGGGACCCAACTCCTACGAGCAGTACTTC,CAWSPGPGPNSYEQYF
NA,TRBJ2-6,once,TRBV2,TGTGCCAGCAGGAGGCAGGGGAAAGGGGCCAACGTCCTGACTTTC,CASRRQGKGANVLTF
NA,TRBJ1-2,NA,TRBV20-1,TGCAGTGCTAGAGAAGGGCCCGGCGTGAACTATGGCTACACCTTC,CSAREGPGVNYGYTF
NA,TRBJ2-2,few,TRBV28,TGTGCCAGCAGTTGGGCTACGAACACCGGGGAGCTGTTTTTT,CASSWATNTGELFF
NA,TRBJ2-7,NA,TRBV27,TGTGCCAGCAGTTTGCTACGGGGTTACGAGCAGTACTTC,CASSLLRGYEQYF
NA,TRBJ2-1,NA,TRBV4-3,TGCGCCAGCAGCCTCTACCAGGGCGAGGAGCAGTTCTTC,CASSLYQGEEQFF
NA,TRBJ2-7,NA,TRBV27,TGTGCCAGCAGTTTCCCGGGGGGACATTACGAGCAGTACTTC,CASSFPGGHYEQYF